The rows below give T cell receptor beta chains drawn from one sample of a study of T cell repertoires in cytomegalovirus infection. A single record per CDR3 protein comes from TCRdb applying MiXCR to the reads. This sample has around 430,000 distinct CDR3 sequences, with under 45% found just once. The antigens of these receptors remain unknown. The sequencing used cultured PBMCs, collected from culture after CMV antigen stimulation. The origin of the receptors is a human donor in good health (CMV status not recorded). Some clones in this sample may be carry-over from other donors' samples. The CDR3 runs from the conserved cysteine through the conserved F or W. Each record gives: D gene, J gene, V gene, clone size, CDR3 DNA, CDR3 protein. D genes are given only for firm matches. Only some rows state a clone size, as once, few, many or a class for expanded clones.

.	TRBJ2-5	TRBV4-1	.	TGCGCCAGCAGCCAAGGCCCAGTCCGGGAGACCCAGTACTTC	CASSQGPVRETQYF
TRBD2	TRBJ2-5	TRBV4-1	.	TGCGCCAGCAGCCAAAGTCCAGCGGGGGAAGAGACCCAGTACTTC	CASSQSPAGEETQYF
.	TRBJ2-3	TRBV4-1	.	TGCGCCAGCAGCCAAGGACAGTCTCCCACAGATACGCAGTATTTT	CASSQGQSPTDTQYF
.	TRBJ1-4	TRBV7-5	few	.	CISVPLAEARQGNEKLFF
.	TRBJ2-7	TRBV7-4	.	TGTGCCAGCAGCTTAGAACCTTTAGCCTACGAGCAGTACTTC	CASSLEPLAYEQYF
.	TRBJ2-7	TRBV7-2	.	TGTGCCAGCAGCTTACTCAGTGAGCAGTACTTC	CASSLLSEQYF
.	TRBJ2-1	TRBV7-9	many	TGTGCCAGCAGCTTGAGTCTCCACTACAATGAGCAGTTCTTC	CASSLSLHYNEQFF
.	TRBJ1-1	TRBV4-3	few	TGCGCCAGCAGCCAAGTCGGCGAAGGGAAGAGCACTGAAGCTTTCTTT	CASSQVGEGKSTEAFF
TRBD1	TRBJ1-2	TRBV6-2/TRBV6-3	.	TGTGCCAGCAGTGTCGGGACAGGGAACTATGGCTACACCTTC	CASSVGTGNYGYTF
TRBD2	TRBJ2-2	TRBV11-3	few	TGTGCCAGCAGCTTAACTAGCGGGGGCACCGGGGAGCTGTTTTTT	CASSLTSGGTGELFF
TRBD2	TRBJ2-3	TRBV7-2	few	TGTGCCAGCAGCGCCGGGACTAGGGGGATGTATTTT	CASSAGTRGMYF
.	TRBJ1-4	TRBV5-1	.	TGCGCCAGCAGCTTGGAAGCGGGGGAAAACCTGTTTTTT	CASSLEAGENLFF
TRBD2	TRBJ2-3	TRBV20-1	.	TGCAGTGCTAGTGACGGGAGGAGTCTTACAGATACGCAGTATTTT	CSASDGRSLTDTQYF
.	TRBJ1-5	TRBV6-2/TRBV6-3	.	TGTGCCAGCAGTCCCGTGGGGCAGGGTAATCAGCCCCAGCATTTT	CASSPVGQGNQPQHF
TRBD1	TRBJ2-7	TRBV6-5	.	TGTGCCAGCAGAACGGTCCTTCCGGGACAGGGGGCCTACGAGCAGTACTTC	CASRTVLPGQGAYEQYF
.	TRBJ2-7	TRBV20-1	few	TGCAGTGCTAGGGACTCGGGACAAACCTACGAGCAGTACTTC	CSARDSGQTYEQYF